This T cell receptor (beta chain) was documented in a study of T-cell memory formation after mild COVID-19. The overall study: Largely donor-specific TCR clusters were found.

TCRdb processed the 5' RACE reads anew with MiXCR; each CDR3 protein has one entry. The table records about 340,000 distinct CDR3 sequences, under 15% of them present only once. Overall study findings and caveats: Clones from the second wave (peaking day 37) had unconfirmed SARS-CoV-2 specificity.

This CDR3 is built from 13 residues. Between the trimmed V and J ends, which lost 1 base and 11 bases, there was a span of 12 bases. Per germline, CDR1 LGHNA and CDR2 YNFKEQ. A remark on this clonotype: Its antigen is still unknown.

The sequence came from a man between 18 and 35 years old who had mild COVID-19 (a few samples of this study predate the infection). Cell type and time point are not known. Sequencing was done on a sample of PBMCs or a T cell subset sorted from them (not recorded which). J is TRBJ1-5 and V is TRBV4-2, with a tentative D call TRBD1 (5 bases). The CDR3 loop is CASSQGQLGAQHF. The CDR3 nucleotides read TGTGCCAGCAGCCAAGGACAGTTAGGGGCCCAGCATTTT.